This TCR beta chain was identified during a study of T cell changes during pregnancy in multiple sclerosis. Repertoires were generated with immunoSEQ multiplex PCR, while TCRdb's copy carries only in-frame clones and drops some. The data hold around 96,000 clones, with 85% to 95% observed a single time. This CDR3 region has 15 residues. Germline CDR1 SEHNR, CDR2 FQNEAQ (reference sequence). With 5 bases clipped from V and 4 bases from J, the junction kept 6 bases outside the gene matches. The TCR sequence derives from a female donor with multiple sclerosis, enrolled in a pregnancy study. The chain is built from TRBV7-9 and TRBJ2-5; the match to TRBD1 covers 11 bases. The material sequenced was peripheral blood, taken in the third trimester of pregnancy. The CDR3 protein is CASSPGGTGGETQYF. The CDR3 region has the DNA TGTGCCAGCAGCCCGGGGGGGACAGGGGGAGAGACCCAGTACTTC. The complete variable domain, with remaining parts taken from reference TRBV7-9 and TRBJ2-5, reads DTGVSQNPRHKITKRGQNVTFRCDPISEHNRLYWYRQTLGQGPEFLTYFQNEAQLEKSRLLSDRFSAERPKGSFSTLEIQRTEQGDSAMYLCASSPGGTGGETQYFGPGTRLLVL.